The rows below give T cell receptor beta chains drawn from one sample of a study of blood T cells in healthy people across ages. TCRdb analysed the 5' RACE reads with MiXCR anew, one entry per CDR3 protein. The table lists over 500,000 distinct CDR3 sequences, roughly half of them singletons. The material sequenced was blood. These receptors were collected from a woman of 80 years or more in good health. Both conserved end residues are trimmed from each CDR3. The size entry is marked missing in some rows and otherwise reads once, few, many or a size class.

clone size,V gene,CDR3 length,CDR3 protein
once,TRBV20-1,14,SARVGEISGANVLT
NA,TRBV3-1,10,ASSQVKNEQF
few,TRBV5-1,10,ASSYNAGELF
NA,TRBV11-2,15,ASSREGLAGGSYEQY
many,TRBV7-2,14,ASSPGLAPAYNEQF
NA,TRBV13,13,ASSTQRERPYEQF
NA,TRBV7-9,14,ASSLAGRRIDYGYT
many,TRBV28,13,ASSLGQGVYNEQF
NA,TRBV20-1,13,SARDRRISTDTQY
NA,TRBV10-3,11,AISDRDADTQY
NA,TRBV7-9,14,ASSPARVGSTGELF
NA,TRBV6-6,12,ASSYRGYNSPLH
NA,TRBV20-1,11,SAPSGPIREQY
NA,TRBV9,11,ASSDNNRDTQY
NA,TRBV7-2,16,ASSRMFIAGGGGETQY
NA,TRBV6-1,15,ASSSAWLQHVSDTQY
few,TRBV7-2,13,ASSQLAGLNYEQY
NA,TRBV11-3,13,ASSRDSPGYNEQF
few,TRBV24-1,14,ATSAGGGLNTGELF
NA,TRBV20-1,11,SARDPDNYGYT
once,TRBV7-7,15,ASSPNAGGPWTGELF
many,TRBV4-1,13,ASSKPGQGRYGYT
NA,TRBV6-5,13,ASRLEGTVYNERY
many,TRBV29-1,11,SAPGRGNYGYT
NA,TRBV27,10,ASSLQGGEQF
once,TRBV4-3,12,ASSQDPGGNTQY
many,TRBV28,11,ASAKGGIGGYT
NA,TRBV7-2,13,ACSLAGSPTNTQY
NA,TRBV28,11,ASSGGPHYGYT
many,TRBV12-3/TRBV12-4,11,ASSLGGPSEAF
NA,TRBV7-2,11,ASTASGYNEQF
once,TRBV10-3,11,AISESEGGEQC
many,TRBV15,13,ATSPTAGMATEAF
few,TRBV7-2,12,ASSWGIRGNTQY
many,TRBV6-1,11,ASSETRWYEQY
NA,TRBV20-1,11,SARTSDRETQY
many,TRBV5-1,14,ASSFQGLAGGYEQY
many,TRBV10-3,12,AIRSGTSTNEQF
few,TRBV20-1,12,SPRGGRANEKLF
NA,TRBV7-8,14,ASSPRREGRGNEQF
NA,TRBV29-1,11,SGERDTSYEQY
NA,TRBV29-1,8,SAHEGEQF
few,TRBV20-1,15,SALVLLQRGGYNEQF
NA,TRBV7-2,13,ASSLVRGQNSPLH
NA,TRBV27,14,ASSLNTGPGIDTQY
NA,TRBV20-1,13,SASPGLASRNEQF
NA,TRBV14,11,ASSLAGGAEAF
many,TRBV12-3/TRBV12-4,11,ASSLDSGYEQY
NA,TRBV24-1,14,ATSAQGALNTGELF
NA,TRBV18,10,ASSPNREEQY
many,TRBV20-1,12,SAPDPQGAYEQY
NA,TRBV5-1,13,ASSLPGTGVGTQY